This TCR beta chain was recorded in a study of blood T cell repertoires in COVID-19. Across the whole study: Material from acute and convalescent COVID-19 was sourced from the United States, Italy and Spain. In each case, the material was cDNA or gDNA derived from T cells, B-cell-depleted T cells, or PBMCs.

Germline CDR1 and CDR2: KGHSH and LQKENI. The CDR3 runs 14 residues. Germline trimming cut 8 bases from V and 0 bases from J; bases unmatched to any gene: 7. The method was immunoSEQ multiplex PCR; TCRdb's version includes in-frame clones alone and lacks a portion of them. The top ten clones hold 0.65% to 0.9% of a sample with roughly 250,000 clones, over 75% of them seen once. This TCR derives from a woman aged 25 to 39 with acute or convalescent COVID-19. The chain recombines TRBV18 with TRBJ2-7; 7 bases align to TRBD2. Input material: peripheral blood. CDR3 sequence: CASRPRGNSYEQYF. The CDR3 DNA sequence: TGTGCCAGCCGTCCGCGGGGGAACTCCTACGAGCAGTACTTC.